This record concerns one T cell receptor beta chain sequence. Its matching antigen is unknown. Assay: immunoSEQ multiplex PCR; the TCRdb copy retains only in-frame clones and omits some. The sample comprises about 130,000 clones, more than 80% of which are singletons, and less than 5.5% rests with the top ten. This CDR3 comprises 14 residues. Trimming took 4 bases from V and 4 from J, leaving 11 bases between them. CDR1 SGHVS and CDR2 FQNEAQ come from the germline V gene. This specimen comes from a study of T cell responses to AZD1222 COVID-19 vaccine. General observations from the study: Repertoires were obtained solely post-peak T cell response.

The study pooled second doses at about 4 or about 12 weeks. Specimen: peripheral blood, collected 28 days after the second AZD1222 dose. The V and J genes are TRBV7-8 and TRBJ1-3; perhaps TRBD1 as D (5 bases). The TCR sequence derives from an adult who received the AZD1222 COVID-19 vaccine. The CDR3 coding sequence is TGTGCCAGCAGCTCGGGGGGATCCGGAAACACCATATATTTT. Translation: CASSSGGSGNTIYF.